A selection of T cell receptor beta chains follows, all from one sample in a study of blood T cell repertoires in COVID-19. The data were produced by immunoSEQ multiplex PCR, yet TCRdb's version contains in-frame clones alone and is incomplete. The table has approximately 220,000 clones, 80% to 90% seen once; the top ten hold less than 6.5%. Sample: peripheral blood. These receptors were obtained from a woman aged 55-75 years who had recovered from COVID-19. Each CDR3 is given with its conserved first and last residue. Fields, in order: clone size, J gene, D gene, V gene, CDR3 protein, CDR3 DNA. D genes are given only for firm matches. Size values are once, few and many counts, or a class for expanded clones, and some rows have none.

size: .; J: TRBJ2-1; D: TRBD2; V: TRBV5-1; CDR3: CASSELPGLAGGRTGNEQFF; DNA: TGCGCCAGCAGCGAACTACCGGGACTAGCGGGGGGGCGAACCGGCAATGAGCAGTTCTTC
size: .; J: TRBJ2-7; D: TRBD2; V: TRBV7-2; CDR3: CASSLSGGTYEQYF; DNA: TGTGCCAGCAGCCTTAGCGGGGGGACCTACGAGCAGTACTTC
size: once; J: TRBJ2-2; D: TRBD1; V: TRBV13; CDR3: CASSRSGGNTGELFF; DNA: TGTGCCAGCAGCCGATCAGGGGGGAACACCGGGGAGCTGTTTTTT
size: once; J: TRBJ2-7; D: TRBD1; V: TRBV30; CDR3: CAWSQGALSYEQYF; DNA: TGTGCCTGGAGTCAGGGGGCCCTCTCCTACGAGCAGTACTTC
size: .; J: TRBJ2-5; D: TRBD1; V: TRBV9; CDR3: CASSVSGTGLPGRETQYF; DNA: TGTGCCAGCAGCGTTTCCGGGACAGGCTTGCCAGGGCGAGAGACCCAGTACTTC
size: .; J: TRBJ2-1; D: TRBD1; V: TRBV11-3; CDR3: CASSFEGGPYNEQFF; DNA: TGTGCCAGCAGCTTCGAAGGGGGCCCATACAATGAGCAGTTCTTC
size: .; J: TRBJ2-7; D: .; V: TRBV5-5; CDR3: CASSLEWGGDYEQYF; DNA: TGTGCCAGCAGCTTGGAGTGGGGGGGCGACTACGAGCAGTACTTC
size: .; J: TRBJ2-5; D: TRBD2; V: TRBV7-9; CDR3: CASSRAGGETQYF; DNA: TGTGCCAGCAGCCGAGCGGGGGGAGAGACCCAGTACTTC
size: .; J: TRBJ2-2; D: TRBD2; V: TRBV19; CDR3: CASSIGLAGVFTGELFF; DNA: TGTGCCAGTAGTATAGGACTAGCGGGGGTTTTCACCGGGGAGCTGTTTTTT
size: few; J: TRBJ1-5; D: .; V: TRBV2; CDR3: CASSEMTDNQPQHF; DNA: TGTGCCAGCAGTGAAATGACAGACAATCAGCCCCAGCATTTT
size: once; J: TRBJ2-2; D: TRBD2; V: TRBV7-2; CDR3: CASSLPSGGGLYTGELFF; DNA: TGTGCCAGCAGCTTACCTAGCGGGGGCGGCCTATACACCGGGGAGCTGTTTTTT
size: few; J: TRBJ1-6; D: TRBD1; V: TRBV11-2; CDR3: CASSSADRAPDNSPLHF; DNA: TGTGCCAGCAGCTCCGCAGACAGGGCTCCCGATAATTCACCCCTCCACTTT
size: .; J: TRBJ2-7; D: TRBD1; V: TRBV14; CDR3: CASSPAPGQGYSASYEQYF; DNA: TGTGCCAGCAGCCCCGCGCCGGGACAGGGCTATTCGGCCTCCTACGAGCAGTACTTC
size: .; J: TRBJ2-6; D: TRBD1; V: TRBV4-1; CDR3: CASSQGQGMLSGANVLTF; DNA: TGCGCCAGCAGCCAAGGACAGGGAATGCTCTCTGGGGCCAACGTCCTGACTTTC
size: .; J: TRBJ2-3; D: TRBD2; V: TRBV5-1; CDR3: CASSWPTSGDTDTQYF; DNA: TGCGCCAGCAGCTGGCCCACTAGCGGGGACACAGATACGCAGTATTTT
size: .; J: TRBJ1-2; D: TRBD1; V: TRBV6-2/TRBV6-3; CDR3: CASSYVGGHYGYTF; DNA: TGTGCCAGCAGTTACGTAGGGGGCCACTATGGCTACACCTTC
size: few; J: TRBJ1-4; D: .; V: TRBV3-1/TRBV3-2; CDR3: CASSQFGQIFF; DNA: TGTGCCAGCAGCCAATTTGGACAGATCTTTTTT
size: .; J: TRBJ1-3; D: .; V: TRBV7-9; CDR3: CASSYTTGSGNTIYF; DNA: TGTGCCAGCAGCTACACGACGGGAAGTGGAAACACCATATATTTT
size: .; J: TRBJ2-6; D: TRBD1; V: TRBV12-5; CDR3: CASGLTAGQGSSGANVLTF; DNA: TGTGCTAGTGGTTTGACTGCGGGACAGGGGAGCTCTGGGGCCAACGTCCTGACTTTC
size: once; J: TRBJ1-2; D: TRBD1; V: TRBV30; CDR3: CAWSGDRGSPGYTF; DNA: TGTGCCTGGAGTGGGGACAGGGGTTCTCCCGGCTACACCTTC
size: .; J: TRBJ2-7; D: .; V: TRBV6-6; CDR3: CASSYSRQSEQYF; DNA: TGTGCCAGCAGTTACTCGAGACAGAGCGAGCAGTACTTC
size: .; J: TRBJ2-5; D: TRBD2; V: TRBV27; CDR3: CASRKGTSGETQYF; DNA: TGTGCCAGCAGGAAAGGGACTAGCGGGGAGACCCAGTACTTC
size: .; J: TRBJ2-5; D: TRBD2; V: TRBV5-8; CDR3: CASSTTSGARETQYF; DNA: TGTGCCAGCAGCACTACTAGCGGGGCGCGGGAGACCCAGTACTTC
size: .; J: TRBJ2-5; D: .; V: TRBV4-2; CDR3: CASSQGSASGYQETQYF; DNA: TGTGCCAGCAGCCAAGGGTCGGCCAGCGGGTACCAAGAGACCCAGTACTTC
size: .; J: TRBJ1-2; D: TRBD1; V: TRBV6-2/TRBV6-3; CDR3: CASSYLTGGDGYTF; DNA: TGTGCCAGCAGTTACCTTACAGGGGGCGATGGCTACACCTTC
size: .; J: TRBJ2-3; D: .; V: TRBV7-2; CDR3: CASSLAGLRDTQYF; DNA: TGTGCCAGCAGCTTAGCCGGCCTGCGGGATACGCAGTATTTT
size: .; J: TRBJ2-2; D: TRBD2; V: TRBV2; CDR3: CASRLSGGNTGELFF; DNA: TGTGCCAGCAGGCTTAGCGGGGGTAACACCGGGGAGCTGTTTTTT
size: .; J: TRBJ2-1; D: .; V: TRBV4-1; CDR3: CASSQRGNEHLNEQFF; DNA: TGCGCCAGCAGCCAACGGGGTAACGAGCATCTCAATGAGCAGTTCTTC
size: .; J: TRBJ1-3; D: TRBD1; V: TRBV7-9; CDR3: CASTQPVDRGHGNTIYF; DNA: TGTGCCAGCACCCAACCCGTGGACAGGGGGCATGGAAACACCATATATTTT
size: .; J: TRBJ2-1; D: .; V: TRBV13; CDR3: CASSRSGRGHLAEQFF; DNA: TGTGCCAGCAGCCGGTCGGGGCGGGGGCATTTGGCTGAGCAGTTCTTC
size: .; J: TRBJ2-3; D: .; V: TRBV7-2; CDR3: CASSPSGHPTDTQYF; DNA: TGTGCCAGCAGCCCCTCGGGACACCCCACAGATACGCAGTATTTT
size: once; J: TRBJ2-4; D: .; V: TRBV28; CDR3: CASSLYRRGEIAKNIQYF; DNA: TGTGCCAGCAGTTTATATCGCAGGGGAGAGATAGCCAAAAACATTCAGTACTTC
size: .; J: TRBJ2-2; D: .; V: TRBV18; CDR3: CASSPREDQNTGELFF; DNA: TGTGCCAGCTCACCACGGGAGGACCAGAACACCGGGGAGCTGTTTTTT
size: .; J: TRBJ2-2; D: TRBD1; V: TRBV29-1; CDR3: CSVGDRAANTGELFF; DNA: TGCAGCGTCGGGGACAGGGCCGCGAACACCGGGGAGCTGTTTTTT
size: .; J: TRBJ2-1; D: TRBD2; V: TRBV9; CDR3: CASSVVGGGREQFF; DNA: TGTGCCAGCAGCGTAGTAGGCGGGGGGCGGGAGCAGTTCTTC
size: .; J: TRBJ1-5; D: .; V: TRBV11-3; CDR3: CASSFYRAGDAPYSNQPQHF; DNA: TGTGCCAGCAGCTTCTACAGGGCAGGTGATGCCCCCTATAGCAATCAGCCCCAGCATTTT
size: .; J: TRBJ1-5; D: TRBD1; V: TRBV2; CDR3: CASSEDGQEVQPQHF; DNA: TGTGCCAGCAGTGAAGATGGACAGGAGGTTCAGCCCCAGCATTTT
size: .; J: TRBJ1-2; D: .; V: TRBV12-3/TRBV12-4; CDR3: CASSPGGGYGYTF; DNA: TGTGCCAGCAGTCCCGGAGGTGGCTATGGCTACACCTTC
size: .; J: TRBJ2-1; D: .; V: TRBV7-3; CDR3: CASSLDVSDRKAFF; DNA: TGTGCCAGCAGCTTAGACGTCTCAGACAGGAAGGCGTTCTTC
size: .; J: TRBJ2-2; D: TRBD1; V: TRBV9; CDR3: CASSVETGGSGELFF; DNA: TGTGCCAGCAGCGTAGAGACAGGGGGCTCCGGGGAGCTGTTTTTT
size: .; J: TRBJ2-2; D: .; V: TRBV27; CDR3: CASTLGGVTGELFF; DNA: TGTGCCAGCACCCTGGGCGGGGTGACCGGGGAGCTGTTTTTT
size: .; J: TRBJ1-2; D: TRBD1; V: TRBV5-1; CDR3: CASSLADGTGDGYTF; DNA: TGCGCCAGCAGCTTGGCCGATGGGACAGGGGATGGCTACACCTTC
size: .; J: TRBJ1-5; D: .; V: TRBV5-1; CDR3: CASSPGVGNQPQHF; DNA: TGCGCCAGCAGCCCGGGGGTCGGCAATCAGCCCCAGCATTTT
size: .; J: TRBJ2-5; D: .; V: TRBV30; CDR3: CAWSTGLKETQYF; DNA: TGTGCCTGGAGTACGGGACTCAAAGAGACCCAGTACTTC
size: once; J: TRBJ2-6; D: TRBD1; V: TRBV11-2; CDR3: CASSQDRNRANVLTF; DNA: TGTGCCAGCAGCCAGGACAGGAACAGGGCCAACGTCCTGACTTTC
size: .; J: TRBJ2-3; D: .; V: TRBV11-3; CDR3: CASSSTRDTQYF; DNA: TGTGCCAGCAGCTCCACAAGAGATACGCAGTATTTT
size: .; J: TRBJ1-2; D: TRBD1; V: TRBV11-2; CDR3: CASRGQGHYGYTF; DNA: TGTGCCAGCCGGGGACAGGGACACTATGGCTACACCTTC
size: .; J: TRBJ1-4; D: .; V: TRBV2; CDR3: CASSRGPLAEEKLFF; DNA: TGTGCCAGCAGTCGCGGGCCTCTGGCTGAGGAAAAACTGTTTTTT
size: .; J: TRBJ1-1; D: .; V: TRBV30; CDR3: CAWKPGGAEAFF; DNA: TGTGCCTGGAAACCCGGGGGGGCTGAAGCTTTCTTT